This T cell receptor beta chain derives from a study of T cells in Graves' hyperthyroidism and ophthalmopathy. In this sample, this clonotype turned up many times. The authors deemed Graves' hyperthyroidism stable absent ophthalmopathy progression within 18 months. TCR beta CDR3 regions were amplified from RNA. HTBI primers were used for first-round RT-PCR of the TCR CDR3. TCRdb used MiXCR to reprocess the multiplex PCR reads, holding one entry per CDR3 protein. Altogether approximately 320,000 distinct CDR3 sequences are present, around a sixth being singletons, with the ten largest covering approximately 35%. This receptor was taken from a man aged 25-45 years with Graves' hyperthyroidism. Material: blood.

CDR3 coding DNA: TGTGCCAGCACACAGGGACTGGAGAACAATGAGCAGTTCTTC. Translation gives CASTQGLENNEQFF. This chain connects TRBV11-1 to TRBJ2-1; perhaps D is TRBD1 or TRBD2 (6 bases each). Germline lookup yields CDR1 SGHAT and CDR2 FQDESV (reference sequence). Trimming pared 7 bases from V and 5 bases from J, leaving 15 bases between. The CDR3 has 14 residues.